The TCR beta chain under discussion was sequenced for a study of cytomegalovirus exposure and HLA in healthy donors. Across the whole study: T cells numbering approximately 170 million yielded some 120 million unique TCR beta sequences in an earlier analysis.

On this clone itself: Its specificity is not known.

Primers: 60 Vbeta forward and 13 Jbeta reverse. Measured with immunoSEQ multiplex PCR; TCRdb has only the in-frame clones, and not every one. There are 100,000 to 150,000 clones in the sample; just under 80% occur only once, and 5% to 5.5% lies in the top ten. Per the germline V gene, CDR1 is SGHRS and CDR2 is YFSETQ. CDR3 length equals 15 residues. Trimming removed 3 bases from V and 2 bases from J; junction bases left unmatched: 3. The study's findings and limits: Common viral pathogens seemed to be connected with several of the most significant clusters, according to a later analysis. Cytomegalovirus status was reportedly diagnosed by the classifier with high specificity and sensitivity. Across donors, presence/absence analyses took sequencing depth to be roughly uniform.

This chain uses TRBV5-1 with TRBJ2-7, with TRBD1 identical over 12 bases. The source of this sequence is a man between 25 and 39 years old in good health and CMV-seronegative. Sequencing used PBMCs. In DNA, the CDR3 is TGCGCCAGCAGCTCCGGGACAGGGGGCCCCTACGAGCAGTACTTC. Its protein product is CASSSGTGGPYEQYF.